These 10 T cell receptor beta chains were all obtained from the same sample, sequenced in a study of T cells after yellow fever vaccination. One entry per CDR3 protein results from TCRdb running MiXCR on the 5' RACE reads. The profile shows about 340,000 distinct CDR3 sequences, 3% to 4.5% of them singletons. Sequenced material: PBMCs, taken 5 days after the yellow fever booster vaccination. These receptors were collected from a young man who received the YFV17D yellow fever vaccine.

CDR3 sequence (DNA): TGTGCCAGCAGGAGCCGGGACAGGGTCGATGAGCAGTTCTTC. This translates into CASRSRDRVDEQFF. The chain employs TRBV7-3 and TRBJ2-1; 9 bases map to TRBD1. This CDR3 spans 14 amino acids. V lost 6 bases, J lost 8 bases, and 8 bases stayed unmatched. The germline V gene has CDR1 SGHTA and CDR2 FQGTGA.

This chain connects TRBV5-1 to TRBJ2-5; D is possibly TRBD2 (7 bases). Trimming cost V 5 bases and J 4 bases, with 15 bases left between them. Per germline, CDR1 SGHRS and CDR2 YFSETQ. The CDR3 consists of 14 residues. The CDR3 DNA sequence: TGCGCCAGCAGTTCGGGGGGCGTTGGAGAGACCCAGTACTTC. Protein product: CASSSGGVGETQYF.

The gene calls are TRBV20-1 and TRBJ2-4, with 9 bases aligning to TRBD2. Trimming at V came to 5 bases and at J to 1 base, leaving 6 bases not matched to a gene. Germline V lookup: CDR1 DFQATT, CDR2 SNEGSKA (reference sequence). The length of the CDR3 is 15 residues. CDR3 loop: CSAHRSGGAKNIQYF. The CDR3 nucleotides read TGCAGTGCTCACCGGAGCGGGGGGGCCAAAAACATTCAGTACTTC.

This clonotype was detected only a few times. The chain recombines TRBV7-2 with TRBJ2-5; no firm D call. V was shortened by 6 bases and J by 3 bases, with 11 bases between the two germline ends. CDR1 is SGHTA and CDR2 is FQGNSA in the germline V gene. The CDR3 contains 13 residues. The CDR3 sequence: CASSQGRKETQYF. DNA for the CDR3: TGTGCCAGCAGTCAAGGCCGGAAAGAGACCCAGTACTTC.

A few counts support this clonotype. V usage is TRBV6-5 and J usage is TRBJ1-1, with 8 nucleotides matching TRBD1. Germline assignment: CDR1 MNHEY and CDR2 SVGAGI. The V gene end was trimmed by 4 bases and the J gene end by 4 bases; junction bases not matched to a gene: 5. There are 14 residues in the CDR3. CDR3 DNA sequence: TGTGCCAGCAGTTTCGGACAGGGATTCACTGAAGCTTTCTTT. This gives the protein CASSFGQGFTEAFF.

This clonotype was detected a few times. The chain recombines TRBV6-6 with TRBJ2-7; maybe TRBD1 (5 bases). The V gene lost 2 bases and the J gene lost 4 bases, with 12 bases spanning the gap. This CDR3 has 14 amino acids. Germline lookup yields CDR1 MNHNY and CDR2 SVGAGI (reference sequence). CDR3 protein: CASSYKQGSYEQYV. The CDR3 DNA sequence: TGTGCCAGCAGTTACAAGCAGGGTTCGTACGAGCAGTACGTC.

The CDR3 is CASSPLESYLSTDTQYF. The CDR3 nucleotides are TGTGCCAGCAGCCCATTGGAATCGTACCTTAGCACAGATACGCAGTATTTT. The V call is TRBV7-2, the J call TRBJ2-3; D gene uncertain. Germline V gene sequence: CDR1 SGHTA, CDR2 FQGNSA. The CDR3 is 17 residues long. The ends were cut back, 5 bases at V and 0 bases at J, with 18 bases in the middle. Based on the CDR3 plus reference TRBV7-2 and TRBJ2-3, the full variable domain is GAGVSQSPSNKVTEKGKDVELRCDPISGHTALYWYRQSLGQGLEFLIYFQGNSAPDKSGLPSDRFSAERTGGSVSTLTIQRTQQEDSAVYLCASSPLESYLSTDTQYFGPGTRLTVL.

This clonotype appeared a few times. CDR3 DNA: TGCGCCAGCAGCTTTCGTGACAGCCAGTACACTGAAGCTTTCTTT. It is translated as CASSFRDSQYTEAFF. The J gene is TRBJ1-1, the V gene TRBV5-1, with D possibly TRBD1 on 5 matching bases. The CDR3 sequence is 15 residues long. The germline V gene encodes CDR1 SGHRS and CDR2 YFSETQ. V was clipped by 2 bases and J by 3 bases, with 14 bases between them.

Ten or more counts support this clonotype. This sequence joins TRBV7-8 and TRBJ1-1; D not certain. The ends were cut back, 4 bases at V and 4 bases at J, with 10 bases in the middle. Germline-derived CDR1 and CDR2 are SGHVS and FQNEAQ. The length of the CDR3 is 13 residues. Here the CDR3 DNA reads TGTGCCAGCAGCTCCCAGTCTTTCACTGAAGCTTTCTTT. It yields the protein CASSSQSFTEAFF.

At least ten counts were recorded for this clonotype. V usage is TRBV7-9 and J usage is TRBJ1-1; 7 nucleotides match TRBD1. The CDR3 has 17 residues. The V segment lost 3 bases and the J segment 2 bases; nucleotides outside the gene matches: 12. Germline V gene sequence: CDR1 SEHNR, CDR2 FQNEAQ (reference sequence). The CDR3 DNA reads TGTGCCAGCAGCTTTCGTATGGGACAGTCCCTAAACACTGAAGCTTTCTTT. The encoded protein is CASSFRMGQSLNTEAFF.